This passage covers 6 T cell receptor beta chains from one sample sequenced in a study of T cells expressing NK-cell markers. From its re-call of the 5' RACE reads, TCRdb lists each CDR3 protein once, without DNA. This listing includes under 200,000 distinct CDR3 sequences. The sample comprised blood T cells: a sorted CD56 or NKG2C T cell subset, CD4+ or CD8+ T cells, or bulk PBMC T cells (not recorded which). The source of these receptors is a woman between 18 and 70 years old in good health.

This sequence joins TRBV28 and TRBJ2-3; there is no DNA to check the TCRdb D call of TRBD1. Germline V lookup: CDR1 MDHEN, CDR2 SYDVKM. This CDR3 contains 14 residues. The CDR3 loop reads CASSAGQDTDTQYF. Full variable domain (missing parts from reference TRBV28 and TRBJ2-3): DVKVTQSSRYLVKRTGEKVFLECVQDMDHENMFWYRQDPGLGLRLIYFSYDVKMKEKGDIPEGYSVSREKKERFSLILESASTNQTSMYLCASSAGQDTDTQYFGPGTRLTVL.

The chain recombines TRBV12-3 or TRBV12-4 with TRBJ1-1; TCRdb picks TRBD1, but there is no DNA to check that call. CDR3 size: 14 residues. CDR3 loop: CASGGGRYNTEAFF.

The rearrangement links TRBV7-9 to TRBJ1-6. There are 17 residues in the CDR3. The germline gives CDR1 SEHNR, CDR2 FQNEAQ (reference sequence). The CDR3 sequence: CASSRELRSSYNSPLHF.

V and J are TRBV3-1 and TRBJ2-2; with no DNA, the TCRdb D assignment of TRBD2 cannot be verified. Per the germline V gene, CDR1 is LGHDT and CDR2 is YNNKEL (reference sequence). This CDR3 has 14 amino acids. This CDR3 is CASSQVGTTGELFF. Full variable domain (remainder filled in from reference TRBV3-1 and TRBJ2-2): DTAVSQTPKYLVTQMGNDKSIKCEQNLGHDTMYWYKQDSKKFLKIMFSYNNKELIINETVPNRFSPKSPDKAHLNLHINSLELGDSAVYFCASSQVGTTGELFFGEGSRLTVL.

The V and J genes are TRBV20-1 and TRBJ2-3; TCRdb outputs TRBD1, but without DNA this stays unchecked. This CDR3 is built from 15 residues. Germline CDR1 is DFQATT and CDR2 is SNEGSKA (reference sequence). CDR3 sequence: CSAQWGGGSTDTQYF.

This chain uses TRBV3-1 with TRBJ2-1; TCRdb's D call of TRBD2 is untestable without DNA. Germline CDR1 and CDR2: LGHDT and YNNKEL (reference sequence). The CDR3 runs to 16 residues. The CDR3 sequence: CASTSQEAGAVNEQFF.